This is a list of T cell receptor beta chains from one sample in a study of cytomegalovirus exposure and HLA in healthy donors. Some clones are missing from TCRdb's copy, which holds only in-frame ones; the method was immunoSEQ multiplex PCR. There are about 220,000 clones in the sample; 75% to 95% occur only once, and around 1.1% lies in the top ten. Sequenced input: PBMCs. These receptors were obtained from a woman aged 18-29 years in good health and CMV-seronegative. CDR3s leave out the opening cysteine and the closing phenylalanine or tryptophan.

TRBV18,ASSRNLGPEAF
TRBV29-1,SSTRDQETQY
TRBV10-3,AIARGGHEPQH
TRBV20-1,SARGDSEAF
TRBV6-6,ASRSTGTGKSGEQF
TRBV14,ASSQDRYRAVVRSNEQF
TRBV14,ASSRGLAGDTQY
TRBV10-3,AISDYQGYEQY
TRBV7-9,ASTRGDEQF
TRBV6-1,ASSASRTVYGYT
TRBV5-6,ASSLGGVRLAMNEQY
TRBV27,ASSFALAGGADTQY
TRBV18,ASSNTRADTQY
TRBV30,AWSIQGVKGYT
TRBV6-1,ASSEWGRGFNEKLF
TRBV19,ASSTPGQGTQPQH
TRBV30,AWSLPATNEKLF
TRBV5-4,ASSLDQTSFYEQY
TRBV5-1,ASSPIINRGEAF
TRBV27,ASSRQGANQPQH
TRBV6-5,ASSESGGYNEQF
TRBV18,ASSPATSDYEQF
TRBV5-6,ASSTGTGYMGGYT
TRBV7-9,ASSFYGDRGY
TRBV4-2,ASSRTGTSGGTDTQY
TRBV27,ASRPGQVYTGELF
TRBV7-6,ASSFDGEGYT
TRBV5-8,ASPRQRGAGYEQY
TRBV6-5,ASSSQGAAYEQY
TRBV5-6,ASSAGPRSSYEQY
TRBV30,ASVGVGNTIY
TRBV14,ASSDDIGGYEQY
TRBV9,ASSPQGRDYGYT
TRBV7-3,ASTESVTGELF
TRBV7-3,ASSLMLVSTQY
TRBV5-1,ASSRAVGVGPYEQY
TRBV7-3,ASSPPISGTGNTEAF
TRBV6-5,ASTYGGAGNIQY
TRBV13,ASSSRAGTSGRSYEQY
TRBV6-6,ASSYVESNTGELF
TRBV6-1,ASSETLLWTVEASF
TRBV5-6,ASSLGLGPSREQY
TRBV7-9,ASSLKPSSYNEQF
TRBV11-2,ASSLAPKSSYNEQF
TRBV7-9,ASTPLGAKNIQY
TRBV19,ASSYSGTSGSSYEQY
TRBV28,ASRSTGSKGYT
TRBV18,ASSPSGTGTAGYT
TRBV5-6,ASSQDIGLQIYEQY
TRBV29-1,SVDWGEDRVNTEAF
TRBV5-6,ASSRLLAGGPSDTGELF
TRBV6-1,ASSAGLGGD
TRBV5-1,ASSLQLAVRLPSTDTQY